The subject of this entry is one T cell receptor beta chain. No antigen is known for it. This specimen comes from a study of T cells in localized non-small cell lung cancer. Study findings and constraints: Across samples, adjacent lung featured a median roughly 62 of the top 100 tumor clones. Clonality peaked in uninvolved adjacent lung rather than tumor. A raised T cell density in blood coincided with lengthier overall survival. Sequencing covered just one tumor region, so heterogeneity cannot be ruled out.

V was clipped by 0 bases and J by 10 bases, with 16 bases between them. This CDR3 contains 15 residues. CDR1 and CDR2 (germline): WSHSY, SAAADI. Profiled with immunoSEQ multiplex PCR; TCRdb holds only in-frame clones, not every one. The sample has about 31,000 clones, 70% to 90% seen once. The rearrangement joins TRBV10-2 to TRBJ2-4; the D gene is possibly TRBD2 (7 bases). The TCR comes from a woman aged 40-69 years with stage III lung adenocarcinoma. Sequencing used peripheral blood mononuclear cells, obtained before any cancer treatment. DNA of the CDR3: TGCGCCAGCAGTGAGTCTTCCCTGAGGGGGGGAATTCAGTACTTC. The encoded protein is CASSESSLRGGIQYF.